The 13 T cell receptor beta chains in this list originate from one sample, sequenced in a study of blood T cell repertoires in COVID-19. Sequencing used immunoSEQ multiplex PCR; TCRdb keeps in-frame clones, though not all of them. There are 150,000 to 200,000 clones in the sample; 70% to 90% occur only once, and roughly 21% lies in the top ten. The material sequenced was peripheral blood. The receptors stem from a man in his sixties with active or convalescent COVID-19.

The chain uses TRBV27 and TRBJ2-2, with D possibly being TRBD2 (6 bases). Germline V CDR1 and CDR2: MNHEY, SMNVEV (reference sequence). The CDR3 is 16 amino acids. The ends were cut back, 7 bases at V and 3 bases at J, with 18 bases in the middle. The CDR3 nucleotides read TGTGCCAGCATCCATACGTGGCCGGGGGACACCGGGGAGCTGTTTTTT. Its protein product is CASIHTWPGDTGELFF.

The genes are TRBV27 and TRBJ1-1, with D perhaps matching TRBD1 (6 bases). CDR1 and CDR2 from the germline V gene are MNHEY and SMNVEV (reference sequence). Trimming cost V 8 bases and J 4 bases, with 26 bases left between them. CDR3 size: 17 residues. The CDR3 DNA follows: TGTGCCAGCTGGATGGTCCTACAGGGAAGAGAGTTCACTGAAGCTTTCTTT. Its translation is CASWMVLQGREFTEAFF.

This rearrangement joins TRBV19 to TRBJ1-2; D gene unclear. The length of the CDR3 is 15 residues. The germline gives CDR1 LNHDA, CDR2 SQIVND (reference sequence). Deletions cut 3 bases from V and 0 bases from J, with 11 bases between. In nucleotides, the CDR3 is TGTGCCAGTAGTATGGAGGGCAGTCCTAACTATGGCTACACCTTC. As protein: CASSMEGSPNYGYTF.

This sequence joins TRBV9 and TRBJ2-4, with D hard to call. The CDR3 is 12 residues long. Trimming left V 8 bases short and J 1 base short, with 7 bases between. CDR1 is SGDLS, CDR2 YYNGEE, per germline. The CDR3 coding sequence is TGTGCCAGGGCTGTGGCCAAAAACATTCAGTACTTC. This translates into CARAVAKNIQYF.

This clone appeared a single time. This chain joins TRBV12-3 or TRBV12-4 and TRBJ2-5, with D unclear. The CDR3 consists of 13 residues. V was cut by 3 bases and J by 5 bases, with 10 bases left in between. The CDR3 DNA reads TGTGCCAGCAGTTTTGACTCGGGTGAGACCCAGTACTTC. This gives the protein CASSFDSGETQYF.

This chain uses TRBV6-5 with TRBJ1-2, with D uncertain. The CDR3 consists of 15 residues. Germline CDR1 MNHEY, CDR2 SVGAGI. With 2 bases removed from V and 4 bases from J, the gap between germline ends came to 14 bases. CDR3 nucleotide sequence: TGTGCCAGCAGTTACGGAACTCCGGGAAGCTATGGCTACACCTTC. As protein: CASSYGTPGSYGYTF.

The DNA of the CDR3 is TGTGCCAGCTCACTCAAAGGACAGGCTAACACTGAAGCTTTCTTT. Protein: CASSLKGQANTEAFF. This rearrangement joins TRBV18 to TRBJ1-1; 7 nucleotides agree with TRBD1. V was pared by 4 bases and J by 2 bases, with 7 bases of the junction left unmatched. The CDR3 length is 15 residues. Germline values: CDR1 KGHSH, CDR2 LQKENI.

The V gene is TRBV11-3, the J gene TRBJ2-2; possible D gene TRBD1, 6 bases. With 4 bases removed from V and 0 bases from J, the gap between germline ends came to 6 bases. CDR3 length: 14 amino acids. Germline CDR1 SGHNT, CDR2 YENEEA. The CDR3 region has the DNA TGTGCCAGCAGCTACAGGGCGAACACCGGGGAGCTGTTTTTT. Protein: CASSYRANTGELFF.

The chain links TRBV3-1 (or the pseudogene TRBV3-2) to TRBJ2-1; the D is unclear. CDR1 LGHDT and CDR2 YNNKEL come from the germline V gene (reference sequence). The CDR3 is 11 amino acids. Trimming cost V 2 bases and J 7 bases, with 3 bases left between them. The CDR3 DNA reads as TGTGCCAGCAGCCAACAAAATGAGCAGTTCTTC. Encoded protein: CASSQQNEQFF.

The gene calls are TRBV10-2 and TRBJ1-2; 8 bases are shared with TRBD1. Germline V gives CDR1 WSHSY, CDR2 SAAADI. CDR3 length: 17 amino acids. V gave up 4 bases and J gave up 7 bases; unmatched junction bases: 17. The CDR3, as DNA: TGCGCCAGCAGTGCACCCGGGTTAAAGGACAGGGAGGGTGGCTACACCTTC. Translating gives CASSAPGLKDREGGYTF.

The chain carries TRBV7-3 and TRBJ1-2, with 8 bases identical to TRBD1. The CDR3 runs 15 residues. Looked up from germline, CDR1 is SGHTA and CDR2 is FQGTGA. Trimming removed 0 bases from V and 7 bases from J; junction bases left unmatched: 7. CDR3 sequence reads: CASSLTTGDYGGYTF. CDR3 in DNA: TGTGCCAGCAGCTTAACGACAGGGGATTACGGTGGCTACACCTTC. The full variable domain, rest sourced from reference TRBV7-3 and TRBJ1-2, is GAGVSQTPSNKVTEKGKYVELRCDPISGHTALYWYRQSLGQGPEFLIYFQGTGAADDSGLPNDRFFAVRPEGSVSTLKIQRTERGDSAVYLCASSLTTGDYGGYTFGSGTRLTVV.

J is TRBJ1-2 and V is TRBV4-1; no clear D. The germline gives CDR1 MGHRA, CDR2 YSYEKL. The CDR3 contains 15 residues. Trimming removed 0 bases from V and 0 bases from J, with 8 bases in between. The CDR3 bases are TGCGCCAGCAGCCAAGACCCAACTACTAACTATGGCTACACCTTC. Amino acids: CASSQDPTTNYGYTF.

The rearrangement joins TRBV2 to TRBJ2-2; 7 bases fit TRBD1. V lost 8 bases and J lost 5; bases outside the gene matches: 5. CDR3 length: 13 residues. CDR1 SNHLY and CDR2 FYNNEI come from the germline V gene. The CDR3 here is CASEDRETGELFF. Here the CDR3 DNA reads TGTGCCAGCGAAGACAGGGAGACCGGGGAGCTGTTTTTT.